These 24 T cell receptor beta chains share one sample of origin, sequenced in a study of T cell responses to AZD1222 COVID-19 vaccine. The assay was immunoSEQ multiplex PCR, and TCRdb's table has in-frame clones only and misses some. The repertoire holds about 110,000 clones, with 87% as singletons. This specimen was peripheral blood, taken 28 days after the second AZD1222 dose. These receptors all come from an adult who received the AZD1222 COVID-19 vaccine.

This clone was detected only once. The chain combines TRBV19 with TRBJ2-7, with TRBD2 matching 8 bases. The CDR3 length is 18 residues. V trimming: 1 base; J trimming: 6 bases; junction bases outside the gene matches: 17. Germline V lookup: CDR1 LNHDA, CDR2 SQIVND (reference sequence). The CDR3 loop is CASSIAHPAAGGSGEQYF. The CDR3 DNA follows: TGTGCCAGTAGTATAGCCCACCCAGCGGCGGGGGGTTCCGGCGAGCAGTACTTC.

This chain connects TRBV28 to TRBJ1-1; D is uncertain. The CDR3 has 14 amino acids. Trimming cost V 6 bases and J 2 bases, with 13 bases left between them. The V gene's germline CDR1 is MDHEN and CDR2 SYDVKM. The CDR3 region has the DNA TGTGCCAGCAGCCAAGTGTCCAGAAACACTGAAGCTTTCTTT. Translating it yields CASSQVSRNTEAFF.

This clone turned up a few times. V and J are TRBV11-2 and TRBJ1-1; a possible D gene is TRBD1 (5 bases). Germline loops: CDR1 SGHAT, CDR2 FQNNGV. This CDR3 comprises 13 residues. Trimming took off 2 bases at V and 6 bases at J, with 10 bases between the two ends. This CDR3 is CASSLIGESEAFF. CDR3 sequence (DNA): TGTGCCAGCAGCTTAATAGGGGAGTCTGAAGCTTTCTTT. The whole variable domain, filled in from reference TRBV11-2 and TRBJ1-1, reads EAGVAQSPRYKIIEKRQSVAFWCNPISGHATLYWYQQILGQGPKLLIQFQNNGVVDDSQLPKDRFSAERLKGVDSTLKIQPAKLEDSAVYLCASSLIGESEAFFGQGTRLTVV.

This chain connects TRBV18 to TRBJ2-2; D possibly matches TRBD1 or TRBD2 (5 bases each). Trimming stripped 2 bases from V and 2 bases from J, with 9 bases between. Germline V gives CDR1 KGHSH, CDR2 LQKENI. The CDR3 runs to 15 residues. CDR3 DNA sequence: TGTGCCAGCTCACCAAGGGACGTTAACACCGGGGAGCTGTTTTTT. This encodes CASSPRDVNTGELFF.

On this clone: Other DNA sequences in the sample encode the same CDR3. V and J are TRBV11-2 and TRBJ2-3; D gene ambiguous. The germline V gene encodes CDR1 SGHAT and CDR2 FQNNGV. V lost 5 bases, J lost 0 bases, and 3 bases lay in between. The CDR3 runs to 12 residues. The CDR3 nucleotides are TGTGCCAGCAGCCACAGCACAGATACGCAGTATTTT. This sequence encodes CASSHSTDTQYF.

The rearrangement joins TRBV7-8 to TRBJ2-2; D unresolved. Germline V gene data show CDR1 as SGHVS and CDR2 as FQNEAQ. The length of the CDR3 is 15 residues. The V gene lost 1 base and the J gene lost 2 bases, with 8 bases spanning the gap. CDR3 DNA: TGTGCCAGCAGCTTAGGTGTCGGTAACACCGGGGAGCTGTTTTTT. Its translation: CASSLGVGNTGELFF.

J is TRBJ1-4 and V is TRBV28, with TRBD1 as a possible D gene (5 bases). From germline, CDR1 is MDHEN and CDR2 SYDVKM. The ends were cut back, 2 bases at V and 4 bases at J, with 11 bases in the middle. This CDR3 has 15 amino acids. CDR3 in amino acids: CASSLLQGVNEKLFF. The CDR3 nucleotides read TGTGCCAGCAGTTTACTCCAGGGTGTTAATGAAAAACTGTTTTTT.

The chain recombines TRBV18 with TRBJ1-4; TRBD1 is a possible D gene (5 bases). The germline V gene has CDR1 KGHSH and CDR2 LQKENI. The CDR3 runs 17 residues. V was shortened by 5 bases and J by 2 bases, with 18 bases between the two germline ends. CDR3 DNA sequence: TGTGCCAGCTCAGCGGGACTTTCTATTGGTACTAATGAAAAACTGTTTTTT. Translating gives CASSAGLSIGTNEKLFF. Full variable domain (rest looked up from reference TRBV18 and TRBJ1-4): NAGVMQNPRHLVRRRGQEARLRCSPMKGHSHVYWYRQLPEEGLKFMVYLQKENIIDESGMPKERFSAEFPKEGPSILRIQQVVRGDSAAYFCASSAGLSIGTNEKLFFGSGTQLSVL.

As DNA, the CDR3 is TGTGCCAGCAGCCAAGGGGGAACTGAAGCTTTCTTT. Amino acids: CASSQGGTEAFF. This chain connects TRBV3-1 (or the pseudogene TRBV3-2) to TRBJ1-1; unclear D gene. Germline V CDR1 and CDR2: LGHDT, YNNKEL (reference sequence). The germline V and J ends were trimmed by 1 base and 5 bases, with 5 bases remaining between them. This CDR3 region has 12 residues.

The CDR3 sequence: CAISEWAGGNTGELFF. Here the CDR3 DNA reads TGTGCCATCAGTGAGTGGGCAGGGGGAAACACCGGGGAGCTGTTTTTT. V is TRBV10-3 and J is TRBJ2-2, with 7 nucleotides matching TRBD1. The V segment lost 1 base and the J segment 2 bases; nucleotides outside the gene matches: 4. This CDR3 region has 16 residues. Looked up from germline, CDR1 is ENHRY and CDR2 is SYGVKD.

The genes are TRBV28 and TRBJ1-5; 8 bases align to TRBD1. V was pared by 5 bases and J by 6 bases, with 9 bases of the junction left unmatched. This CDR3 contains 15 residues. Per germline, CDR1 MDHEN and CDR2 SYDVKM. CDR3 region: CASSRGQGAGQPQHF. The DNA for the CDR3 is TGTGCCAGCAGTCGGGGGCAGGGGGCAGGTCAGCCCCAGCATTTT.

The rearrangement links TRBV15 to TRBJ2-1; either TRBD1 or TRBD2 may supply D (5 bases each). Looked up from germline, CDR1 is LNHNV and CDR2 is YYDKDF (reference sequence). Trimming took off 0 bases at V and 5 bases at J, with 8 bases between the two ends. The CDR3 is made up of 14 amino acids. CDR3 DNA: TGTGCCACCAGCAGAGACCTGGGGGACAATGAGCAGTTCTTC. Translating it yields CATSRDLGDNEQFF.

The chain employs TRBV25-1 and TRBJ2-3, with a possible D match to TRBD2 (7 bases). Trimming cost V 6 bases and J 0 bases, with 16 bases left between them. CDR1 is MGHDK and CDR2 is SYGVNS in the germline V gene. The CDR3 is made up of 16 amino acids. For the CDR3, the DNA is TGTGCCAGCAGCCGAGACGGGGGGCCCAGCACAGATACGCAGTATTTT. This sequence encodes CASSRDGGPSTDTQYF.

This clone was detected a few times. The chain recombines TRBV6-5 with TRBJ2-7; D might be TRBD1 (6 bases). Trimming took 6 bases from V and 3 from J, leaving 12 bases between them. CDR1 and CDR2 (germline): MNHEY, SVGAGI. CDR3 length: 13 amino acids. The CDR3 nucleotides are TGTGCCAGCAGCGGGACACCCGGCTACGAGCAGTACTTC. It codes for CASSGTPGYEQYF.

The chain carries TRBV9 and TRBJ1-2; 7 bases are shared with TRBD1. Trimming cost V 1 base and J 8 bases; bases outside gene matches: 8. The CDR3 consists of 14 residues. CDR1 is SGDLS and CDR2 is YYNGEE in the germline V gene. In DNA, the CDR3 is TGTGCCAGCAGCGTACGGACAGGCCCGGGGGGCTACACCTTC. Residues: CASSVRTGPGGYTF.

The V call is TRBV7-9, the J call TRBJ2-2; tentatively, D is TRBD1 (6 bases). CDR3 size: 15 residues. Between the trimmed V and J ends, which lost 5 bases and 1 base, there was a span of 11 bases. The V gene's germline CDR1 is SEHNR and CDR2 FQNEAQ (reference sequence). CDR3 nucleotide sequence: TGTGCCAGCAGCCCGAGACAGGTGAACACCGGGGAGCTGTTTTTT. Encoded protein: CASSPRQVNTGELFF. Full variable domain (outside the CDR3, taken from reference TRBV7-9 and TRBJ2-2): DTGVSQNPRHKITKRGQNVTFRCDPISEHNRLYWYRQTLGQGPEFLTYFQNEAQLEKSRLLSDRFSAERPKGSFSTLEIQRTEQGDSAMYLCASSPRQVNTGELFFGEGSRLTVL.

The chain links TRBV6-5 to TRBJ2-7, with D uncertain. CDR1 and CDR2 (germline): MNHEY, SVGAGI. V dropped 2 bases and J dropped 0 bases, with 8 bases sitting between them. CDR3 length equals 14 residues. For the CDR3, the DNA is TGTGCCAGCAGTTACGGGCAGAACTCCTACGAGCAGTACTTC. It is translated as CASSYGQNSYEQYF.

V is TRBV5-1 and J is TRBJ2-1, with 11 nucleotides matching TRBD1. The germline V gene has CDR1 SGHRS and CDR2 YFSETQ. The CDR3 runs to 15 residues. With 5 bases clipped from V and 9 bases from J, the junction kept 10 bases outside the gene matches. The CDR3 DNA reads TGCGCCAGCAGTCAAGGACAGGGGGCGTTCGGTGAGCAGTTCTTC. Translated: CASSQGQGAFGEQFF.

This clone has just one count. The rearrangement uses TRBV2 and TRBJ1-4; possibly TRBD1 for D (6 bases). Germline V gene lookup returns CDR1 SNHLY and CDR2 FYNNEI. This CDR3 spans 14 amino acids. Trimming took 6 bases from V and 7 from J, leaving 15 bases between them. For the CDR3, the DNA is TGTGCCAGCAGGGGGGACACCCCCGGTGAAAAACTGTTTTTT. As protein: CASRGDTPGEKLFF.

The chain carries TRBV30 and TRBJ1-1; 7 positions agree with TRBD1. Germline-derived CDR1 and CDR2 are GTSNPN and SVGIG (reference sequence). The CDR3 loop spans 14 amino acids. J was trimmed by 0 bases and V by 3 bases; bases with no gene match: 4. The CDR3 loop reads CAWRGDSLNTEAFF. CDR3 in DNA: TGTGCCTGGAGGGGGGACAGCTTGAACACTGAAGCTTTCTTT.

The chain carries TRBV25-1 and TRBJ1-6; 9 positions agree with TRBD1. Germline V gives CDR1 MGHDK, CDR2 SYGVNS. V shed 4 bases and J 7 bases; nucleotides not matched to a gene: 5. The CDR3 is 15 amino acids. The CDR3 here is CASSGTGAGNSPLHF. The CDR3 coding sequence is TGTGCCAGCAGTGGGACAGGGGCTGGGAATTCACCCCTCCACTTT.

As for this clone: The same CDR3 is also encoded by other DNA sequences in this sample. The rearrangement uses TRBV29-1 and TRBJ2-7; D remains unclear. Per the germline V gene, CDR1 is SQVTM and CDR2 is ANQGSEA. V was cut by 4 bases and J by 0 bases, with 4 bases left in between. This CDR3 has 11 residues. The CDR3 loop reads CSVASSYEQYF. CDR3 nucleotides: TGCAGCGTTGCCTCCTCCTACGAGCAGTACTTC.

The rearrangement joins TRBV7-8 to TRBJ1-1; tentative D call: TRBD1 (6 bases). Trimming took 5 bases from V and 8 from J, leaving 15 bases between them. Germline values: CDR1 SGHVS, CDR2 FQNEAQ. The CDR3 consists of 13 residues. The DNA for the CDR3 is TGTGCCAGCAGCCGGGTCCGACAGGTAGAAGCTTTCTTT. Translated, it gives CASSRVRQVEAFF.

This clone has only one observation. The rearrangement uses TRBV19 and TRBJ1-2; D remains ambiguous. Trimming took off 4 bases at V and 7 bases at J, with 19 bases between the two ends. The CDR3 loop spans 15 amino acids. CDR1 and CDR2 from the germline V gene are LNHDA and SQIVND (reference sequence). In DNA form, the CDR3 reads TGTGCCAGTAGTACCGCAGCCCGAATCTGGGCTGGCTACACCTTC. Translation: CASSTAARIWAGYTF.